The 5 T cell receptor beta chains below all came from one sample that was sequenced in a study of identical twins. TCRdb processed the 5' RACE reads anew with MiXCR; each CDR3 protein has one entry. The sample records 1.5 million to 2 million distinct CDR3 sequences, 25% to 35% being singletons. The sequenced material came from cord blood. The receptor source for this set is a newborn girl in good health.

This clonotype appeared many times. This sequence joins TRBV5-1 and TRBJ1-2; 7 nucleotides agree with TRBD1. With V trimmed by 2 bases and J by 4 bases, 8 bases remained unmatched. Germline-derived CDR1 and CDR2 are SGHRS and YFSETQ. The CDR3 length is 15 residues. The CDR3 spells CASSLRGPAFYGYTF. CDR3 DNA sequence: TGCGCCAGCAGCTTAAGGGGGCCGGCCTTCTATGGCTACACCTTC.

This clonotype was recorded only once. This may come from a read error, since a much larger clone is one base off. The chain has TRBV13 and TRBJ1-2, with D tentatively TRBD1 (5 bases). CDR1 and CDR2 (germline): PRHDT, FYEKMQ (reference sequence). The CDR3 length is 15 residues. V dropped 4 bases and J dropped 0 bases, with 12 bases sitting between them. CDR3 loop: CASSSRGTANYGYTF. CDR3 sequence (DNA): TGTGCCAGCAGCTCCCGGGGGACGGCTAACTATGGCTACACCTTC.

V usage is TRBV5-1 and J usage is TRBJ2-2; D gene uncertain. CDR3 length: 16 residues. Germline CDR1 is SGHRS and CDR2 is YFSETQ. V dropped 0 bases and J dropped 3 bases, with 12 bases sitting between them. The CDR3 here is CASSLGAPWYTGELFF. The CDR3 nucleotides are TGCGCCAGCAGCTTGGGGGCGCCCTGGTACACCGGGGAGCTGTTTTTT.

The CDR3 here is CASSLGTGLGTDTQYF. DNA for the CDR3: TGCGCCAGCAGCTTGGGGACAGGTCTGGGCACAGATACGCAGTATTTT. The rearrangement uses TRBV5-1 and TRBJ2-3; 7 nucleotides line up with TRBD1. The CDR3 runs to 16 residues. Germline V gene lookup returns CDR1 SGHRS and CDR2 YFSETQ. Unmatched junction bases numbered 5, after V lost 0 bases and J lost 1 base.

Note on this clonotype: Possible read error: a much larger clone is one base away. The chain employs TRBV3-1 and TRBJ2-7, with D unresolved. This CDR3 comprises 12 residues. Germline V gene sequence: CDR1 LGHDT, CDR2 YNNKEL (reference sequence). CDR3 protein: CTSSQGLSVQYF. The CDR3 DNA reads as TGTACCAGCAGCCAAGGCTTGTCGGTGCAGTACTTC.